One and the same sample provided the 21 T cell receptor beta chains below, sequenced in a study of regulatory T cells in long-lasting Graves disease. This sample's time point: newly diagnosed GD, antithyroid drugs for less than 3 months. Generation of the TCR library employed RNA extracted from PBMCs. HTBI primers from iRepertoire and Arm-PCR of CDR3 regions yielded the TCR beta libraries. TCRdb fed the multiplex PCR reads into MiXCR, producing one record per CDR3 protein. The profile shows under 300,000 distinct CDR3 sequences, approximately 20% of them singletons. These data also formed part of another study, on T cells in Graves' hyperthyroidism and ophthalmopathy.

Sequencing used peripheral blood mononuclear cells (PBMCs), obtained at new diagnosis, from a patient treated with antithyroid drugs. These receptors originate from a woman aged 25 to 39 with Graves disease.

On this clonotype: A far larger clone is a single base away, which makes a read error likely. The rearrangement uses TRBV2 and TRBJ2-3; D not certain. The J call may be mistaken, given a closer DNA end match to TRBJ2-7. The CDR3 is 14 amino acids. Germline V lookup: CDR1 SNHLY, CDR2 FYNNEI. Here the CDR3 DNA reads TGTGCCAGCAGTGAAGATATAGGACGCAATGAGCAGTACTTC. It specifies CASSEDIGRNEQYF.

This clonotype has a count of ten or more. This chain joins TRBV11-2 and TRBJ2-1; TRBD2 matches at 9 bases. CDR1 is SGHAT, CDR2 FQNNGV, per germline. Trimming removed 5 bases from V and 2 bases from J; junction bases left unmatched: 10. This CDR3 is built from 17 residues. This chain's CDR3 is CASSIRRSGGPYNEQFF. CDR3 coding DNA: TGTGCCAGCAGCATCCGCCGTAGCGGGGGACCCTACAATGAGCAGTTCTTC.

This clonotype was observed a handful of times. The CDR3 loop reads CASGLVGLEAFF. CDR3 in DNA: TGTGCTAGTGGTTTGGTAGGACTTGAAGCTTTCTTT. The chain joins TRBV12-5 to TRBJ1-1, with no clear D. The CDR3 is 12 amino acids. Germline lookup yields CDR1 LGHNT and CDR2 FRNRAP. V shed 0 bases and J shed 7 bases, with 6 bases lying between them. The whole variable domain, remainder taken from reference TRBV12-5 and TRBJ1-1, is DARVTQTPRHKVTEMGQEVTMRCQPILGHNTVFWYRQTMMQGLELLAYFRNRAPLDDSGMPKDRFSAEMPDATLATLKIQPSEPRDSAVYFCASGLVGLEAFFGQGTRLTVV.

This clonotype was counted ten times or more. The rearrangement joins TRBV11-2 to TRBJ2-1; D assignment may be TRBD1 or TRBD2 (5 bases each). In germline, CDR1 is SGHAT, CDR2 FQNNGV. Trimming took off 3 bases at V and 7 bases at J, with 19 bases between the two ends. The CDR3 has 16 amino acids. The CDR3 is CASSLVREGIGNEQFF. DNA for the CDR3: TGTGCCAGCAGCTTGGTACGAGAGGGGATTGGAAATGAGCAGTTCTTC. Supplemented by reference TRBV11-2 and TRBJ2-1, the full variable domain reads EAGVAQSPRYKIIEKRQSVAFWCNPISGHATLYWYQQILGQGPKLLIQFQNNGVVDDSQLPKDRFSAERLKGVDSTLKIQPAKLEDSAVYLCASSLVREGIGNEQFFGPGTRLTVL.

This clonotype was seen more than once but under ten times. Since a much larger clone is just one base distant, this may be a read error. The chain is built from TRBV12-5 and TRBJ2-7; D gene unclear. Germline CDR1 LGHNT, CDR2 FRNRAP. This CDR3 is 14 amino acids long. In DNA, the CDR3 is TGTGCTAGTGGTTTTGATAACACTAACTACGAGCGGTACTTC. Protein product: CASGFDNTNYERYF.

This clonotype was picked up many times. The chain carries TRBV12-3 or TRBV12-4 and TRBJ2-7; 7 bases are a match to TRBD1. This CDR3 is built from 13 residues. The V segment lost 6 bases and the J segment 1 base; nucleotides outside the gene matches: 3. CDR3 region: CASRPTGSYEQYF. The CDR3 bases are TGTGCCAGCAGGCCGACAGGGTCCTACGAGCAGTACTTC.

In this sample, this clonotype turned up many times. The chain links TRBV18 to TRBJ1-1, with TRBD1 matching 7 bases. This CDR3 has 13 amino acids. Unmatched junction bases numbered 5, after V lost 3 bases and J lost 7 bases. Germline CDR1 and CDR2: KGHSH and LQKENI. CDR3 region: CASSPRTGVEAFF. CDR3 bases: TGTGCCAGCTCACCGCGGACAGGCGTTGAAGCTTTCTTT.

This sequence joins TRBV7-9 and TRBJ2-5; 7 bases are shared with TRBD1. The germline CDR1 and CDR2 sequences are SEHNR and FQNEAQ (reference sequence). The CDR3 loop spans 14 amino acids. J was trimmed by 2 bases and V by 4 bases; bases with no gene match: 4. The CDR3 DNA reads as TGTGCCAGCAGCTCTTGGGGACAGCAAGAGACCCAGTACTTC. Residues: CASSSWGQQETQYF. The full variable domain, in which reference TRBV7-9 and TRBJ2-5 provide the parts outside the CDR3, is DTGVSQNPRHKITKRGQNVTFRCDPISEHNRLYWYRQTLGQGPEFLTYFQNEAQLEKSRLLSDRFSAERPKGSFSTLEIQRTEQGDSAMYLCASSSWGQQETQYFGPGTRLLVL.

Remarks on this clonotype: A far larger clone is just one base off, so this is likely a read error. The genes are TRBV12-3 or TRBV12-4 and TRBJ1-5; 8 bases are a match to TRBD1. The junction had 11 bases not matched to a gene; V was cut back by 6 bases and J by 7 bases. There are 15 residues in the CDR3. CDR3 residues: CASRPQGDQRQPQHF. The CDR3, as DNA: TGTGCCAGCAGACCACAGGGGGACCAGAGGCAGCCCCAGCATTTT.

This clonotype showed up many times. This sequence joins TRBV20-1 and TRBJ2-1; D is possibly TRBD2 (7 bases). In germline, CDR1 is DFQATT, CDR2 SNEGSKA (reference sequence). The CDR3 is made up of 16 amino acids. V lost 6 bases, J lost 1 base, and 19 bases lay in between. CDR3 sequence: CSAPRGGGGSYNEQFF. Here the CDR3 DNA reads TGCAGTGCCCCAAGGGGCGGGGGCGGGTCCTACAATGAGCAGTTCTTC.

As to this clonotype: It is likely a read error: a sequence one base away is far more abundant. The chain is built from TRBV11-3 and TRBJ2-5; TRBD2 aligns across 9 bases. CDR1 is SGHNT, CDR2 YENEEA, per germline. The V segment lost 1 base and the J segment 2 bases; nucleotides outside the gene matches: 11. The CDR3 sequence is 18 residues long. CDR3 sequence (DNA): TGTGCCAGCAGCTTAGGTCGGTTGCGGGGGGGTTCTCAAGAGACCCAGTACTTC. It specifies CASSLGRLRGGSQETQYF.

Concerning this clonotype itself: A much larger clone lies one base from this, so it may be a read error. The J gene is TRBJ2-3, the V gene TRBV12-3 or TRBV12-4; D is tentatively TRBD1 or TRBD2 (5 bases each). Trimming left V 6 bases short and J 8 bases short, with 15 bases between. This CDR3 spans 13 amino acids. CDR3 loop: CASRAGALPTQYF. CDR3 nucleotide sequence: TGTGCCAGCAGGGCCGGGGCTCTCCCTACGCAGTATTTT.

This clonotype was recorded at least ten times. V is TRBV27 and J is TRBJ2-7, with unresolved D. Germline V gene data show CDR1 as MNHEY and CDR2 as SMNVEV (reference sequence). This CDR3 comprises 12 residues. V was cut by 8 bases and J by 6 bases, with 14 bases left in between. The CDR3 bases are TGTGCCAGCGGCCAAAGGGTAGGCGAGCAGTACTTC. Residues: CASGQRVGEQYF.

Ten or more counts support this clonotype. The rearrangement links TRBV10-3 to TRBJ1-1; the D is unclear. Germline CDR1 reads ENHRY; CDR2 reads SYGVKD. V was clipped by 4 bases and J by 1 base, with 7 bases between them. This CDR3 comprises 13 residues. CDR3 sequence (DNA): TGTGCCATCAGTGGATCGGAGAACACTGAAGCTTTCTTT. Translation: CAISGSENTEAFF.

This clonotype was seen ten or more times. This chain connects TRBV20-1 to TRBJ1-4; a weak D match, TRBD1 (6 bases). The CDR3 is made up of 14 amino acids. V shed 2 bases and J shed 8 bases, with 15 bases lying between them. The germline V gene encodes CDR1 DFQATT and CDR2 SNEGSKA (reference sequence). CDR3 nucleotides: TGCAGTGCTAGACCAGGAGGGGGTGACGAAAAACTGTTTTTT. This encodes CSARPGGGDEKLFF.

Only a few counts were recorded for this clonotype. This rearrangement joins TRBV6-1 to TRBJ1-2; TRBD1 agrees at 8 bases. Per the germline V gene, CDR1 is MNHNS and CDR2 is SASEGT. CDR3 length equals 14 residues. V shed 6 bases, J shed 7 bases, and the junction held 10 bases outside the gene matches. CDR3 sequence: CASRLNQGAGGYTF. CDR3 DNA sequence: TGTGCCAGCAGACTTAACCAGGGGGCAGGTGGCTACACCTTC.

This clonotype was seen repeatedly, ten times or more. The rearrangement joins TRBV20-1 to TRBJ1-4; 7 positions agree with TRBD1. The germline V gene encodes CDR1 DFQATT and CDR2 SNEGSKA (reference sequence). The CDR3 loop spans 12 amino acids. CDR3 DNA: TGCAGCGCAGTCAGGGGGGTTGAAAAACTGTTTTTT. The encoded protein is CSAVRGVEKLFF.

As regards this clonotype: The junction departs from the called germline gene at one end, perhaps through a read error. V is TRBV20-1 and J is TRBJ2-5, with D perhaps matching TRBD2 (5 bases). Germline CDR1 is DFQATT and CDR2 is SNEGSKA (reference sequence). The CDR3 runs to 15 residues. This CDR3 reads CNARDTGGSSPTQYF. The DNA of the CDR3 is TGCAATGCTAGAGATACGGGCGGGTCTAGCCCGACCCAGTACTTC.

This clonotype showed up many times. The rearrangement links TRBV6-5 to TRBJ2-7; 8 bases align to TRBD1. The V and J ends lost 0 bases and 8 bases, in that order; junction bases with no gene match: 9. This CDR3 comprises 15 residues. Germline-derived CDR1 and CDR2 are MNHEY and SVGAGI. CDR3 coding DNA: TGTGCCAGCAGTTACTCGAGAACAGGGGGATCCAAGCAGTACTTC. It specifies CASSYSRTGGSKQYF.

This clonotype was seen a handful of times. The junction departs from the called germline gene at one end, perhaps through a read error. The J gene is TRBJ2-3, the V gene TRBV5-1; 8 bases are shared with TRBD1. Germline-derived CDR1 and CDR2 are SGHRS and YFSETQ. The CDR3 runs 16 residues. CDR3 DNA: TGTGCCAGCAGCCGTGAGGGGACAGGTAGCACAGATACGCAGTATTTT. Encoded protein: CASSREGTGSTDTQYF.

In its sample, this clonotype was seen a few times. It may be a read error: a sequence one base away is much more abundant. The chain uses TRBV15 and TRBJ1-2; D remains ambiguous. The CDR3 is made up of 15 amino acids. The germline V gene encodes CDR1 LNHNV and CDR2 YYDKDF (reference sequence). V was shortened by 1 base and J by 4 bases, with 13 bases between the two germline ends. The CDR3 DNA is TGTGCCACCAGCAGAGTCGCAGATCCGGCCTATGGCTACACCTTC. Translating gives CATSRVADPAYGYTF.